This entry lists 13 T cell receptor beta chains sequenced from one sample in a study of neurological immune-mediated disorders. TCRdb itself ran the 5' RACE reads through MiXCR, one entry per CDR3 protein. This repertoire shows 50,000 to 70,000 distinct CDR3 sequences, 3.5% to 5% found once; its top ten account for 6.9%. Sequencing input: PBMCs. Receptors originate from a man aged 25 to 40 with multiple sclerosis.

In its sample, this clonotype was seen many times. This sequence joins TRBV5-1 and TRBJ2-5; TRBD1 might be the D (8 bases). Germline values: CDR1 SGHRS, CDR2 YFSETQ. This CDR3 comprises 17 residues. V lost 5 bases and J lost 4, with 24 bases in between. Written as DNA, the CDR3 is TGCGCCAGCAGACGCGGACAGGGAGGGTCGTGGGTAGAGACCCAGTACTTC. This sequence encodes CASRRGQGGSWVETQYF. The full variable domain, its missing parts supplied by reference TRBV5-1 and TRBJ2-5, is KAGVTQTPRYLIKTRGQQVTLSCSPISGHRSVSWYQQTPGQGLQFLFEYFSETQRNKGNFPGRFSGRQFSNSRSEMNVSTLELGDSALYLCASRRGQGGSWVETQYFGPGTRLLVL.

This clonotype appeared a few times. CDR3 sequence: CASSVHSPGGNEKLFF. For the CDR3, the DNA is TGTGCCAGCAGCGTACATTCCCCAGGGGGTAATGAAAAACTGTTTTTT. V gene TRBV9 combines with J gene TRBJ1-4; 7 bases map to TRBD1. V lost 1 base and J lost 4; bases outside the gene matches: 7. The germline V gene has CDR1 SGDLS and CDR2 YYNGEE. The CDR3 totals 16 residues.

In this sample, this clonotype turned up many times. The rearrangement uses TRBV3-1 and TRBJ2-1; D is ambiguous. V lost 0 bases and J lost 7, with 13 bases in between. This CDR3 region has 15 residues. The V gene's germline CDR1 is LGHDT and CDR2 YNNKEL (reference sequence). The CDR3 region has the DNA TGTGCCAGCAGCCAAGATAGAGGCAAAGGGAATGAGCAGTTCTTC. Its protein product is CASSQDRGKGNEQFF.

This clonotype was detected ten times or more. The chain recombines TRBV5-1 with TRBJ2-7; TRBD1 matches at 8 bases. V dropped 4 bases and J dropped 3; count of bases not matched to a gene: 9. Germline loops: CDR1 SGHRS, CDR2 YFSETQ. The CDR3 is made up of 15 amino acids. CDR3 loop: CASSPRGQEYYEQYF. The CDR3 DNA reads TGCGCCAGCAGCCCCCGGGGACAGGAGTACTACGAGCAGTACTTC. The variable domain in full, completed from reference TRBV5-1 and TRBJ2-7, reads KAGVTQTPRYLIKTRGQQVTLSCSPISGHRSVSWYQQTPGQGLQFLFEYFSETQRNKGNFPGRFSGRQFSNSRSEMNVSTLELGDSALYLCASSPRGQEYYEQYFGPGTRLTVT.

In its sample, this clonotype was seen many times. This rearrangement joins TRBV6-5 to TRBJ2-7, with no clear D. This CDR3 is 14 amino acids long. CDR1 MNHEY and CDR2 SVGAGI come from the germline V gene. The germline V and J ends were trimmed by 6 bases and 0 bases, with 12 bases remaining between them. In DNA, the CDR3 is TGTGCCAGCAGCAAACGAAGGAGCTCCTACGAGCAGTACGTC. It is translated as CASSKRRSSYEQYV.

Ten or more counts support this clonotype. For the CDR3, the DNA is TGTGCCAGCAGTTGGATAGACAATGAGCAGTTCTTC. This codes for CASSWIDNEQFF. The chain recombines TRBV12-3 or TRBV12-4 with TRBJ2-1; D uncertain. Trimming removed 4 bases from V and 5 bases from J, with 6 bases in between. The CDR3 loop spans 12 amino acids.

V gene TRBV20-1 combines with J gene TRBJ2-1; TRBD2 might be the D (5 bases). CDR1 and CDR2 (germline): DFQATT, SNEGSKA (reference sequence). V lost 8 bases to trimming and J lost 0 bases, with 14 bases between them. This CDR3 is built from 14 residues. The CDR3 here is CSFSSRSSYNEQFF. The CDR3 DNA follows: TGCAGTTTCTCTAGCCGCAGCTCCTACAATGAGCAGTTCTTC.

This clonotype was detected many times. This chain joins TRBV3-1 and TRBJ1-2; TRBD1 might be the D (5 bases). CDR3 size: 12 residues. The V and J ends lost 8 bases and 7 bases respectively, with 14 bases between them. CDR1 and CDR2 from the germline V gene are LGHDT and YNNKEL (reference sequence). This CDR3 reads CASASGGVGYTF. CDR3 sequence (DNA): TGTGCCAGCGCGTCAGGAGGGGTTGGCTACACCTTC. The full variable domain, rest sourced from reference TRBV3-1 and TRBJ1-2, is DTAVSQTPKYLVTQMGNDKSIKCEQNLGHDTMYWYKQDSKKFLKIMFSYNNKELIINETVPNRFSPKSPDKAHLNLHINSLELGDSAVYFCASASGGVGYTFGSGTRLTVV.

Ten or more counts support this clonotype. The rearrangement joins TRBV2 to TRBJ2-1; D gene uncertain. V dropped 6 bases and J dropped 8 bases, with 8 bases sitting between them. This CDR3 is built from 11 residues. CDR1 is SNHLY, CDR2 FYNNEI, per germline. CDR3 amino acids: CASSQGYEQFF. In nucleotides, the CDR3 is TGTGCCAGCAGCCAAGGGTATGAGCAGTTCTTC.

The V gene is TRBV20-1, the J gene TRBJ2-7; 7 nucleotides agree with TRBD1. J was trimmed by 3 bases and V by 0 bases; bases with no gene match: 5. In germline, CDR1 is DFQATT, CDR2 SNEGSKA (reference sequence). This CDR3 has 14 residues. CDR3 loop: CSARDWGQRYEQYF. The CDR3 DNA follows: TGCAGTGCTAGAGATTGGGGACAGCGCTACGAGCAGTACTTC.

This clonotype came up many times. This chain links TRBV5-1 with TRBJ2-3; 10 bases align to TRBD2. Germline-derived CDR1 and CDR2 are SGHRS and YFSETQ. The CDR3 length is 15 residues. With V trimmed by 6 bases and J by 3 bases, 7 bases remained unmatched. The CDR3 DNA sequence: TGCGCCAGCACTGATCCGGGACTAGCGACAGATACGCAGTATTTT. This encodes CASTDPGLATDTQYF.

In this sample, this clonotype turned up many times. The rearrangement links TRBV3-1 to TRBJ1-1; 9 bases agree with TRBD1. Per germline, CDR1 LGHDT and CDR2 YNNKEL (reference sequence). This CDR3 has 14 residues. V was pared by 5 bases and J by 1 base, with 2 bases of the junction left unmatched. The CDR3 spells CASSAGQGNTEAFF. CDR3 nucleotides: TGTGCCAGCAGCGCGGGACAGGGGAACACTGAAGCTTTCTTT.

With respect to this clonotype: The junction departs from the called germline gene at one end, perhaps through a read error. The V call is TRBV6-5, the J call TRBJ1-6, with TRBD1 as a possible D gene (5 bases). The CDR3 sequence is 15 residues long. Germline-derived CDR1 and CDR2 are MNHEY and SVGAGI. The chain's CDR3 is CASSLSGRSNSPLNF. CDR3 in DNA: TGTGCCAGCAGTTTGTCAGGGAGATCGAATTCACCCCTCAACTTT.